A single sample is the source of the 13 T cell receptor beta chains below, sequenced in a study of blood T cells in healthy people across ages. A second PCR of about 7 to 12 cycles used a sample-barcoded 5' primer and a J-beta primer mix. One entry per CDR3 protein results from TCRdb running MiXCR on the 5' RACE reads. This table holds hundreds of thousands of distinct CDR3 sequences, around 50% found once. The sample was blood. These receptors came from a man in his forties or fifties in good health.

The chain uses TRBV20-1 and TRBJ2-5, with D perhaps TRBD1 (7 bases). Germline loops: CDR1 DFQATT, CDR2 SNEGSKA (reference sequence). The CDR3 has 16 residues. The V end lost 0 bases, the J end lost 7 bases, and 21 bases lay between the germline ends. The CDR3 nucleotides are TGCAGTGCTAGAGATCCCCGGACAGGCCGGGGGTGGACCCAGTACTTC. Translating it yields CSARDPRTGRGWTQYF.

The gene calls are TRBV28 and TRBJ1-5; 12 nucleotides match TRBD1. Looked up from germline, CDR1 is MDHEN and CDR2 is SYDVKM. This CDR3 contains 17 residues. Losses at the gene ends were 7 bases for V and 5 bases for J; bases not matched to a gene: 12. CDR3 sequence reads: CASNFSPGQGADQPQHF. Written as DNA, the CDR3 is TGTGCCAGCAACTTTTCTCCGGGACAGGGGGCAGATCAGCCCCAGCATTTT. The full variable domain, its missing parts supplied by reference TRBV28 and TRBJ1-5, is DVKVTQSSRYLVKRTGEKVFLECVQDMDHENMFWYRQDPGLGLRLIYFSYDVKMKEKGDIPEGYSVSREKKERFSLILESASTNQTSMYLCASNFSPGQGADQPQHFGDGTRLSIL.

Details on this clonotype: A much bigger clone sits one base away, suggesting this may be a read error. V and J are TRBV24-1 and TRBJ2-1; D unclear. Germline V gene data show CDR1 as KGHDR and CDR2 as SFDVKD. Trimming left V 8 bases short and J 0 bases short, with 10 bases between. The CDR3 spans 14 residues. The CDR3 DNA reads TGTGCCACCAAGCCAGCCGGCTCCTACAATGAGCAGTTCTTC. This codes for CATKPAGSYNEQFF.

The chain couples TRBV27 to TRBJ2-1, with 12 bases matching TRBD2. This CDR3 has 15 amino acids. The V segment lost 4 bases and the J segment 7 bases; nucleotides outside the gene matches: 5. The germline V gene has CDR1 MNHEY and CDR2 SMNVEV (reference sequence). The CDR3 DNA reads TGTGCCAGCAGTTACGGACTAGCGGGGCTGAATGAGCAGTTCTTC. This encodes CASSYGLAGLNEQFF.

The chain uses TRBV7-3 and TRBJ2-1, with D perhaps matching TRBD2 (5 bases). This CDR3 is 15 amino acids long. The V and J ends lost 0 bases and 5 bases respectively, with 11 bases between them. Germline CDR1 and CDR2: SGHTA and FQGTGA. As DNA, the CDR3 is TGTGCCAGCAGCTTAACGGGTCTAGCCCACAATGAGCAGTTCTTC. Translation gives CASSLTGLAHNEQFF.

The genes are TRBV29-1 and TRBJ2-7; 15 nucleotides match TRBD2. Per the germline V gene, CDR1 is SQVTM and CDR2 is ANQGSEA. CDR3 length: 16 amino acids. The J segment lost 2 bases and the V segment lost 6 bases, leaving 8 bases of the junction unmatched. The CDR3 protein is CSVNGLAGGDPYEQYF. CDR3 nucleotide sequence: TGCAGCGTCAATGGACTAGCGGGGGGGGATCCCTACGAGCAGTACTTC.

This sequence joins TRBV27 and TRBJ2-7; 14 bases are a match to TRBD2. Germline V gives CDR1 MNHEY, CDR2 SMNVEV (reference sequence). CDR3 length: 17 residues. V trimming: 4 bases; J trimming: 0 bases; junction bases outside the gene matches: 5. Here the CDR3 reads CASSWTSGRLGSYEQYF. In DNA form, the CDR3 reads TGTGCCAGCAGTTGGACTAGCGGGAGGCTGGGCTCCTACGAGCAGTACTTC.

The chain links TRBV7-9 to TRBJ2-5; D uncertain. Trimming took 2 bases from V and 4 from J, leaving 11 bases between them. CDR1 is SEHNR and CDR2 is FQNEAQ in the germline V gene (reference sequence). This CDR3 contains 14 residues. This CDR3 reads CASSLSLGSETQYF. CDR3 nucleotide sequence: TGTGCCAGCAGCTTAAGTCTCGGTTCAGAGACCCAGTACTTC.

The chain employs TRBV20-1 and TRBJ2-5, with TRBD2 matching 11 bases. The V segment lost 1 base and the J segment 5 bases; nucleotides outside the gene matches: 3. The CDR3 loop spans 14 amino acids. Germline lookup yields CDR1 DFQATT and CDR2 SNEGSKA (reference sequence). CDR3 protein: CSARVAGGPETQYF. The DNA for the CDR3 is TGCAGTGCTAGAGTAGCGGGGGGGCCGGAGACCCAGTACTTC.

The chain recombines TRBV4-2 with TRBJ1-5; TRBD1 is a possible D gene (6 bases). Germline V gives CDR1 LGHNA, CDR2 YNFKEQ. V lost 1 base and J 6 bases, leaving 16 bases between the germline ends. The CDR3 is 16 residues long. The CDR3 reads CASSQGDTGQGQPQHF. The DNA of the CDR3 is TGTGCCAGCAGCCAAGGCGATACAGGGCAGGGTCAGCCCCAGCATTTT.

This sequence joins TRBV9 and TRBJ1-6; a weak D match, TRBD1 (5 bases). Trimming shortened V by 0 bases and J by 7 bases, and 5 bases separated the two germline ends. The germline V gene encodes CDR1 SGDLS and CDR2 YYNGEE. The CDR3 is 13 residues long. The CDR3 coding sequence is TGTGCCAGCAGCGTAGCAGGGAATTCACCCCTCCACTTT. It is translated as CASSVAGNSPLHF. Full variable domain (remainder filled in from reference TRBV9 and TRBJ1-6): DSGVTQTPKHLITATGQRVTLRCSPRSGDLSVYWYQQSLDQGLQFLIQYYNGEERAKGNILERFSAQQFPDLHSELNLSSLELGDSALYFCASSVAGNSPLHFGNGTRLTVT.

The chain couples TRBV15 to TRBJ2-1; 8 bases fit TRBD2. CDR1 and CDR2 (germline): LNHNV, YYDKDF (reference sequence). Unmatched junction bases numbered 6, after V lost 1 base and J lost 4 bases. The CDR3 runs to 16 residues. The chain's CDR3 is CATSRGTSREYNEQFF. The CDR3 DNA reads as TGTGCCACCAGCAGAGGGACTAGCAGGGAATACAATGAGCAGTTCTTC. Complete variable domain (other parts from reference TRBV15 and TRBJ2-1): DAMVIQNPRYQVTQFGKPVTLSCSQTLNHNVMYWYQQKSSQAPKLLFHYYDKDFNNEADTPDNFQSRRPNTSFCFLDIRSPGLGDTAMYLCATSRGTSREYNEQFFGPGTRLTVL.

The table lists this clonotype with a few counts. The rearrangement links TRBV12-3 or TRBV12-4 to TRBJ1-1; tentative D call: TRBD1 (5 bases). The CDR3 loop spans 15 amino acids. V lost 5 bases, J lost 1 base, and 14 bases lay in between. Here the CDR3 reads CASSLLGGGNTEAFF. CDR3 bases: TGTGCCAGCAGTCTCCTGGGTGGGGGGAACACTGAAGCTTTCTTT.